Listed below are T cell receptor beta chains from one sample, sequenced in a study of cytomegalovirus exposure and HLA in healthy donors. Clones were sequenced by immunoSEQ multiplex PCR, and TCRdb holds only the in-frame ones, with some missing. The table lists around 63,000 clones, approximately 79% of them singletons, with less than 3.5% in the top ten. Material: PBMCs. The receptors shown here come from a young woman in good health and CMV-seronegative. Both conserved end residues are part of each CDR3. The D gene is left open where the match is weak. Clone sizes are given selectively: once, few, many, or a class where the clone is expanded.

clone_size,v_call,j_call,d_call,cdr3_aa,cdr3_nt
medium-sized,TRBV6-4,TRBJ2-3,TRBD2,CASSDSGTSGTDTQYF,TGTGCCAGCAGTGACTCCGGGACTAGCGGCACAGATACGCAGTATTTT
.,TRBV18,TRBJ1-2,.,CASSIEDRGHGYTF,TGTGCCAGCTCAATAGAGGACAGAGGGCATGGCTACACCTTC
.,TRBV4-3,TRBJ2-3,TRBD2,CASSLKNPRLAGTDTQYF,TGCGCCAGCAGCCTTAAAAACCCCAGGCTAGCGGGTACAGATACGCAGTATTTT
once,TRBV27,TRBJ2-1,TRBD2,CASGPGLAGVWGYNEQFF,TGTGCCAGCGGACCGGGACTAGCGGGAGTGTGGGGCTACAATGAGCAGTTCTTC
.,TRBV9,TRBJ1-2,.,CASSVDNQGARGYTF,TGTGCCAGCAGCGTAGATAATCAGGGCGCAAGGGGCTACACCTTC
.,TRBV6-6,TRBJ1-5,.,CASSYSGRGSQPQHF,TGTGCCAGCAGTTACTCAGGCAGGGGTTCTCAGCCCCAGCATTTT
.,TRBV5-4,TRBJ1-2,TRBD1,CASTSTGNYGYTF,TGTGCCAGCACCTCGACAGGGAACTATGGCTACACCTTC
.,TRBV29-1,TRBJ2-3,.,CSVGSGAHTDTQYF,TGCAGCGTTGGGTCAGGGGCGCACACAGATACGCAGTATTTT
.,TRBV7-2,TRBJ2-5,.,CASSLGGLPWETQYF,TGTGCCAGCAGCTTAGGCGGCCTGCCATGGGAGACCCAGTACTTC
.,TRBV25-1,TRBJ2-5,.,CASSETEYQETQYF,TGTGCCAGCAGTGAGACAGAGTACCAAGAGACCCAGTACTTC
.,TRBV10-1,TRBJ2-5,.,CASHHPGETQYF,TGCGCCAGCCACCATCCGGGAGAGACCCAGTACTTC
.,TRBV9,TRBJ2-7,TRBD2,CASSVSAGGVYEQYF,TGTGCCAGCAGCGTATCTGCGGGGGGGGTCTACGAGCAGTACTTC
.,TRBV7-2,TRBJ2-2,.,CASSLATGTGELFF,TGTGCCAGCAGCTTAGCCACGGGGACCGGGGAGCTGTTTTTT
.,TRBV18,TRBJ2-7,TRBD1,CASSSGTGSYEQYF,TGTGCCAGCTCATCCGGGACAGGTTCCTACGAGCAGTACTTC
once,TRBV5-1,TRBJ1-1,.,CASRSGLGDTEAFF,TGCGCCAGCAGATCGGGACTCGGGGACACTGAAGCTTTCTTT
.,TRBV7-9,TRBJ2-2,.,CASSLDEQPGELFF,TGTGCCAGCAGCTTAGATGAACAGCCTGGGGAGCTGTTTTTT
.,TRBV4-3,TRBJ2-2,TRBD2,CASSATSGGAANTGELFF,TGCGCCAGCAGCGCGACTAGCGGGGGGGCCGCGAACACCGGGGAGCTGTTTTTT